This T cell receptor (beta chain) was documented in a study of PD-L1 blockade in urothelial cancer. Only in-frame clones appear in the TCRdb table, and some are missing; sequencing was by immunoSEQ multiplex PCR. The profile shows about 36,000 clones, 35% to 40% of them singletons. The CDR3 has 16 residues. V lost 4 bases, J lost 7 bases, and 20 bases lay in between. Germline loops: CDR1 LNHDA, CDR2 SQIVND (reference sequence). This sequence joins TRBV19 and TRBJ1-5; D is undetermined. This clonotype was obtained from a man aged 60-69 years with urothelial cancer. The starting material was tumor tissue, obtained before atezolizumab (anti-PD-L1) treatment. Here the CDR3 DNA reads TGTGCCAGTAGTACCCGACAAGCTCAAGTGGGACAGCCCCAGCATTTT. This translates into CASSTRQAQVGQPQHF. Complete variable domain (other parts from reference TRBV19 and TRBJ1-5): DGGITQSPKYLFRKEGQNVTLSCEQNLNHDAMYWYRQDPGQGLRLIYYSQIVNDFQKGDIAEGYSVSREKKESFPLTVTSAQKNPTAFYLCASSTRQAQVGQPQHFGDGTRLSIL.